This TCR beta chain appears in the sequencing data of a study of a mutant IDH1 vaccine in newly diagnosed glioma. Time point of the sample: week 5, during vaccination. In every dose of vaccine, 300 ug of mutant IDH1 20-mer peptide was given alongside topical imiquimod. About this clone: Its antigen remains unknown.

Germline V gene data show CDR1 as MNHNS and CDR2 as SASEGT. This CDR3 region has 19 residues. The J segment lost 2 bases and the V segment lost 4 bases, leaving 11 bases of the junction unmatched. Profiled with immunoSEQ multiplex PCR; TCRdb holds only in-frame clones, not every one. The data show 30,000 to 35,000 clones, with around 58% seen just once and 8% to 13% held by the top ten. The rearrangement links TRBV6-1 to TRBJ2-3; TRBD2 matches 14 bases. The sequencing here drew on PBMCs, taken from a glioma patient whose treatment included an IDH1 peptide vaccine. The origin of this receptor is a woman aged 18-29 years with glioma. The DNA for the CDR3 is TGTGCCAGCAGTGCTGGACTAGCGGGGGGTGGGACTAACACAGATACGCAGTATTTT. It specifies CASSAGLAGGGTNTDTQYF.